One and the same sample provided the 3 T cell receptor beta chains below, sequenced in a study of cytomegalovirus exposure and HLA in healthy donors. The PCR employed 60 Vbeta primers together with 13 Jbeta primers. Assay used: immunoSEQ multiplex PCR; TCRdb lists only in-frame clones, some missing. The profile shows 65,000 to 85,000 clones, roughly 89% of them singletons. The sequencing input was PBMCs. The receptors shown here come from a young woman in good health and CMV-seronegative.

The chain recombines TRBV5-1 with TRBJ1-2, with TRBD1 matching 9 bases. V lost 0 bases and J lost 4; bases outside the gene matches: 1. Germline V gene lookup returns CDR1 SGHRS and CDR2 YFSETQ. The CDR3 has 14 residues. The CDR3 loop reads CASSLATGGYGYTF. The CDR3 DNA is TGCGCCAGCAGCTTGGCGACAGGGGGCTATGGCTACACCTTC.

The chain uses TRBV7-2 and TRBJ2-7, with a weak D call TRBD1 (7 bases). Germline V gene sequence: CDR1 SGHTA, CDR2 FQGNSA. Trimming left V 5 bases short and J 7 bases short, with 18 bases between. There are 14 residues in the CDR3. CDR3 region: CASSPHTGAGEQYF. As DNA, the CDR3 is TGTGCCAGCAGCCCTCACACAGGGGCGGGGGAGCAGTACTTC.

The chain carries TRBV19 and TRBJ1-1; a weak D match, TRBD1 (6 bases). The CDR3 totals 15 residues. Per the germline V gene, CDR1 is LNHDA and CDR2 is SQIVND (reference sequence). V was clipped by 4 bases and J by 1 base, with 13 bases between them. CDR3 bases: TGTGCCAGTAGTAGGGGGCGTCAGGCGAACACTGAAGCTTTCTTT. Its protein is CASSRGRQANTEAFF.